One and the same sample provided the 31 T cell receptor beta chains below, sequenced in a study of shared clonotypes between healthy human individuals. Data came from immunoSEQ multiplex PCR; TCRdb stores just in-frame clones and leaves some out. The data show some 2,000,000 clones, 85% to 95% seen once. The sample was naive CD4+ T cells sorted from blood. Regarding subset: CD45RA+ positively selected. All receptors come from a man aged 18 to 29 in good health.

To note about this clone: Other DNA sequences within the sample encode an identical CDR3. The chain is built from TRBV11-2 and TRBJ1-1; D gene uncertain. This CDR3 is built from 13 residues. V lost 3 bases, J lost 4 bases, and 9 bases lay in between. The germline V gene encodes CDR1 SGHAT and CDR2 FQNNGV. CDR3 protein: CASSLERGTEAFF. DNA for the CDR3: TGTGCCAGCAGCTTGGAACGGGGCACTGAAGCTTTCTTT.

This clone was recorded only once. V usage is TRBV11-3 and J usage is TRBJ2-3; D perhaps matches TRBD2 (6 bases). The germline gives CDR1 SGHNT, CDR2 YENEEA. V was trimmed by 0 bases and J by 2 bases, leaving 9 bases between them. The CDR3 is 15 residues long. The DNA for the CDR3 is TGTGCCAGCAGCTTAGACGGGACTGCCACAGATACGCAGTATTTT. It translates to CASSLDGTATDTQYF.

The J gene is TRBJ2-5, the V gene TRBV30, with D perhaps matching TRBD2 (6 bases). The J call could be wrong; TRBJ2-7 is a better fit for the DNA end. Germline lookup yields CDR1 GTSNPN and CDR2 SVGIG (reference sequence). The CDR3 spans 14 residues. CDR3 residues: CAWSQNGGFYEQYF. Here the CDR3 DNA reads TGTGCCTGGAGTCAAAATGGAGGGTTCTACGAGCAGTACTTC.

The genes are TRBV30 and TRBJ2-3; 8 bases match TRBD2. The junction had 12 bases not matched to a gene; V was cut back by 6 bases and J by 1 base. Germline lookup yields CDR1 GTSNPN and CDR2 SVGIG (reference sequence). This CDR3 contains 16 residues. The DNA for the CDR3 is TGTGCCTGCCTGCAGGAGGGGCGGGGGGGCACAGATACGCAGTATTTT. Translating gives CACLQEGRGGTDTQYF.

The rearrangement joins TRBV18 to TRBJ1-5; 10 nucleotides line up with TRBD1. Germline V gives CDR1 KGHSH, CDR2 LQKENI. The CDR3 covers 16 residues. J gave up 0 bases and V 4 bases, and 3 bases lay outside the gene matches. Here the CDR3 reads CASSLGTGDSNQPQHF. CDR3 DNA sequence: TGTGCCAGCTCACTGGGGACAGGGGATAGCAATCAGCCCCAGCATTTT.

The V and J genes are TRBV9 and TRBJ2-7, with 10 nucleotides matching TRBD1. J lost 2 bases, V lost 0 bases, and 5 bases had no gene match. CDR1 is SGDLS and CDR2 is YYNGEE in the germline V gene. The CDR3 is 16 residues long. In nucleotides, the CDR3 is TGTGCCAGCAGCGTAGCCGCGGACAGGGGGGCCTACGAGCAGTACTTC. Translated: CASSVAADRGAYEQYF. Variable domain in full (rest from reference TRBV9 and TRBJ2-7): DSGVTQTPKHLITATGQRVTLRCSPRSGDLSVYWYQQSLDQGLQFLIQYYNGEERAKGNILERFSAQQFPDLHSELNLSSLELGDSALYFCASSVAADRGAYEQYFGPGTRLTVT.

V gene TRBV9 combines with J gene TRBJ2-1; 10 nucleotides agree with TRBD1. V trimming: 3 bases; J trimming: 5 bases; junction bases outside the gene matches: 5. CDR3 size: 15 residues. Germline values: CDR1 SGDLS, CDR2 YYNGEE. The CDR3 protein is CASSAGTGENNEQFF. The DNA for the CDR3 is TGTGCCAGCAGCGCCGGGACAGGGGAGAACAATGAGCAGTTCTTC.

Of note for this clone: This sample also contains other DNA sequences that code for the same CDR3. This chain connects TRBV10-3 to TRBJ1-1; tentative D call: TRBD1 (6 bases). V was trimmed by 2 bases and J by 1 base, leaving 8 bases between them. Germline V gene lookup returns CDR1 ENHRY and CDR2 SYGVKD. The CDR3 spans 14 residues. CDR3 coding DNA: TGTGCCATCAGTGAGCGGACAGAGAACACTGAAGCTTTCTTT. It translates to CAISERTENTEAFF.

Concerning this clone: The junction differs from germline at one of its ends, possibly a read error. This chain connects TRBV9 to TRBJ2-3; D remains ambiguous. This CDR3 comprises 13 residues. Per germline, CDR1 SGDLS and CDR2 YYNGEE. CDR3 sequence: CASSPPGTDRQYF. CDR3 nucleotide sequence: TGTGCCAGCAGCCCCCCGGGCACAGATAGGCAGTATTTT.

The chain couples TRBV15 to TRBJ1-2; TRBD1 is a possible D gene (5 bases). Per germline, CDR1 LNHNV and CDR2 YYDKDF (reference sequence). The V end lost 1 base, the J end lost 13 bases, and 13 bases lay between the germline ends. The CDR3 contains 12 residues. The CDR3 here is CATSRGPGRRTF. The DNA for the CDR3 is TGTGCCACCAGCAGAGGCCCAGGGCGGCGCACCTTC.

Only one count was recorded for this clone. The chain has TRBV27 and TRBJ1-2; TRBD1 matches at 9 bases. The CDR3 extends over 16 amino acids. Germline V gives CDR1 MNHEY, CDR2 SMNVEV (reference sequence). Germline trimming cut 8 bases from V and 6 bases from J; bases unmatched to any gene: 16. CDR3 protein: CASGLLPGTGKDGYTF. CDR3 bases: TGTGCCAGCGGCTTGCTGCCCGGGACAGGGAAGGATGGCTACACCTTC.

The V gene is TRBV2, the J gene TRBJ2-3, with TRBD2 identical over 9 bases. V shed 8 bases, J shed 6 bases, and the junction held 6 bases outside the gene matches. The CDR3 covers 13 residues. CDR1 is SNHLY, CDR2 FYNNEI, per germline. In DNA, the CDR3 is TGTGCCAGCGGCGGGGGGGCCCGGGATACGCAGTATTTT. This sequence encodes CASGGGARDTQYF. Supplemented by reference TRBV2 and TRBJ2-3, the full variable domain reads EPEVTQTPSHQVTQMGQEVILRCVPISNHLYFYWYRQILGQKVEFLVSFYNNEISEKSEIFDDQFSVERPDGSNFTLKIRSTKLEDSAMYFCASGGGARDTQYFGPGTRLTVL.

The genes are TRBV19 and TRBJ1-2; D remains ambiguous. From germline, CDR1 is LNHDA and CDR2 SQIVND (reference sequence). The CDR3 loop spans 15 amino acids. The germline V and J ends were trimmed by 4 bases and 5 bases, with 17 bases remaining between them. CDR3 nucleotides: TGTGCCAGTAGTACCGGTCCCTCAGGATCTTATGGCTACACCTTC. Protein: CASSTGPSGSYGYTF.

The CDR3 DNA reads as TGTGCCAGTAGTATCGCTGGAGGGGGCTACGAGCAGTACTTC. This translates into CASSIAGGGYEQYF. V usage is TRBV19 and J usage is TRBJ2-7, with D possibly called TRBD1 or TRBD2 (6 bases each). CDR3 size: 14 residues. V shed 3 bases and J shed 3 bases, with 12 bases lying between them. Germline CDR1 LNHDA, CDR2 SQIVND (reference sequence).

In this sample, this clone turned up once. The chain uses TRBV15 and TRBJ1-1, with D possibly TRBD1 on 6 matching bases. The V gene lost 4 bases and the J gene lost 5 bases, with 20 bases spanning the gap. CDR3 length: 16 residues. Germline CDR1 is LNHNV and CDR2 is YYDKDF (reference sequence). The CDR3 nucleotides read TGTGCCACCAGCATAACAGGGAGGGCCACGAGGACTGAAGCTTTCTTT. It is translated as CATSITGRATRTEAFF.

The chain is built from TRBV2 and TRBJ1-4; 8 bases are a match to TRBD1. Trimming cost V 0 bases and J 16 bases; bases outside gene matches: 10. The germline V gene encodes CDR1 SNHLY and CDR2 FYNNEI. The CDR3 is 14 amino acids. The CDR3 coding sequence is TGTGCCAGCAGTGAAGCGCGGCAGGGGGCTCCTGGGTTTTTT. Encoded protein: CASSEARQGAPGFF.

The chain employs TRBV5-1 and TRBJ1-2; 7 bases agree with TRBD1. The germline V gene has CDR1 SGHRS and CDR2 YFSETQ. The CDR3 extends over 14 amino acids. Losses at the gene ends were 3 bases for V and 2 bases for J; bases not matched to a gene: 4. The CDR3 sequence is CASSSDRLNYGYTF. In nucleotides, the CDR3 is TGCGCCAGCAGCTCGGACAGGTTAAACTATGGCTACACCTTC. Drawing the rest from reference TRBV5-1 and TRBJ1-2, the complete variable domain is KAGVTQTPRYLIKTRGQQVTLSCSPISGHRSVSWYQQTPGQGLQFLFEYFSETQRNKGNFPGRFSGRQFSNSRSEMNVSTLELGDSALYLCASSSDRLNYGYTFGSGTRLTVV.

This rearrangement joins TRBV10-3 to TRBJ2-5; D gene unclear. The germline CDR1 and CDR2 sequences are ENHRY and SYGVKD. CDR3 length: 13 amino acids. V was trimmed by 6 bases and J by 4 bases, leaving 12 bases between them. The CDR3 here is CAIRGFRAETQYF. In DNA, the CDR3 is TGTGCCATCAGGGGCTTTAGGGCAGAGACCCAGTACTTC.

This chain links TRBV30 with TRBJ2-7; D unresolved. CDR1 and CDR2 from the germline V gene are GTSNPN and SVGIG (reference sequence). V was trimmed by 2 bases and J by 4 bases, leaving 12 bases between them. The CDR3 runs to 13 residues. In DNA, the CDR3 is TGTGCCTGGAGTACCTCTTTCCCTTACGAGCAGTACTTC. Amino acid sequence: CAWSTSFPYEQYF.

V gene TRBV19 combines with J gene TRBJ2-1, with 11 nucleotides matching TRBD2. J lost 9 bases, V lost 7 bases, and 8 bases had no gene match. Germline V gene data show CDR1 as LNHDA and CDR2 as SQIVND (reference sequence). This CDR3 has 14 residues. In nucleotides, the CDR3 is TGTGCCAGTACTTTGACTAGCGGGGTCGGTGAGCAGTTCTTC. Translating it yields CASTLTSGVGEQFF.

The V call is TRBV2, the J call TRBJ2-2; D is possibly TRBD2 (6 bases). CDR1 and CDR2 from the germline V gene are SNHLY and FYNNEI. V dropped 3 bases and J dropped 7 bases, with 15 bases sitting between them. This CDR3 comprises 15 residues. The CDR3 nucleotides read TGTGCCAGCAGTGACCAGGGCGGGGTCGGCGGGGAGCTGTTTTTT. It codes for CASSDQGGVGGELFF.

The chain uses TRBV28 and TRBJ2-3; 12 nucleotides line up with TRBD2. The V segment lost 7 bases and the J segment 1 base; nucleotides outside the gene matches: 18. CDR1 is MDHEN and CDR2 is SYDVKM in the germline V gene. The length of the CDR3 is 20 residues. CDR3 coding DNA: TGTGCCAGCACAAAATCCCCTGCAGTACTAGCGGGAGGCCGCACAGATACGCAGTATTTT. Its protein is CASTKSPAVLAGGRTDTQYF.

The CDR3 region has the DNA TGTGCCAGCAGCCAAACTAGTGGCAATGAGCAGTTCTTC. As protein: CASSQTSGNEQFF. The chain couples TRBV6-5 to TRBJ2-1; TRBD2 might be the D (5 bases). With 6 bases removed from V and 6 bases from J, the gap between germline ends came to 12 bases. The CDR3 totals 13 residues. Germline V gene data show CDR1 as MNHEY and CDR2 as SVGAGI.

The V gene is TRBV6-4, the J gene TRBJ2-2, with 8 nucleotides matching TRBD1. With 5 bases clipped from V and 4 bases from J, the junction kept 9 bases outside the gene matches. The germline V gene has CDR1 MRHNA and CDR2 SNTAGT. The CDR3 is 16 residues long. Written as DNA, the CDR3 is TGTGCCAGCAGTACGTCCAGGACAGGGAGCACCGGGGAGCTGTTTTTT. Amino acid sequence: CASSTSRTGSTGELFF.

The chain has TRBV27 and TRBJ2-3; no clear D gene. The CDR3 is 13 residues long. Germline V gives CDR1 MNHEY, CDR2 SMNVEV (reference sequence). Trimming cost V 2 bases and J 6 bases, with 9 bases left between them. The CDR3 is CASSLGFLDTQYF. The CDR3 region has the DNA TGTGCCAGCAGTTTAGGGTTTCTGGATACGCAGTATTTT.

The genes are TRBV30 and TRBJ2-3, with D perhaps TRBD2 (5 bases). The ends were cut back, 2 bases at V and 6 bases at J, with 21 bases in the middle. Germline V gene lookup returns CDR1 GTSNPN and CDR2 SVGIG (reference sequence). The CDR3 covers 16 residues. Here the CDR3 DNA reads TGTGCCTGGAGTCTCGGGAAAGTCAGTGATTCGGATACGCAGTATTTT. This translates into CAWSLGKVSDSDTQYF.

This chain uses TRBV6-1 with TRBJ1-5, with no clear D. The CDR3 runs 14 residues. The V and J ends lost 4 bases and 3 bases respectively, with 10 bases between them. Germline V lookup: CDR1 MNHNS, CDR2 SASEGT. The DNA of the CDR3 is TGTGCCAGCAGTGGTAGGCAATTCAATCAGCCCCAGCATTTT. Protein product: CASSGRQFNQPQHF.

This chain joins TRBV25-1 and TRBJ1-5, with a possible D match to TRBD1 (6 bases). Per the germline V gene, CDR1 is MGHDK and CDR2 is SYGVNS. Trimming removed 4 bases at V and 7 bases at J, with 14 bases between. The CDR3 length is 14 residues. The CDR3 sequence: CASSATGPGQPQHF. DNA for the CDR3: TGTGCCAGCAGTGCAACAGGGCCCGGCCAGCCCCAGCATTTT. Full variable domain (missing parts from reference TRBV25-1 and TRBJ1-5): EADIYQTPRYLVIGTGKKITLECSQTMGHDKMYWYQQDPGMELHLIHYSYGVNSTEKGDLSSESTVSRIRTEHFPLTLESARPSHTSQYLCASSATGPGQPQHFGDGTRLSIL.

This clone has only a few counts. Other DNA sequences in the same sample also yield this CDR3. This chain connects TRBV18 to TRBJ1-2, with 7 bases fitting TRBD1. The CDR3 contains 13 residues. Germline assignment: CDR1 KGHSH and CDR2 LQKENI. V dropped 6 bases and J dropped 3; count of bases not matched to a gene: 4. The CDR3 DNA reads TGTGCCAGCTCGTCCGGGACAGACTATGGCTACACCTTC. Translation: CASSSGTDYGYTF.

The chain recombines TRBV7-9 with TRBJ1-5; no clear D gene. Germline V lookup: CDR1 SEHNR, CDR2 FQNEAQ (reference sequence). V was cut by 3 bases and J by 0 bases, with 15 bases left in between. CDR3 length equals 17 residues. Written as DNA, the CDR3 is TGTGCCAGCAGCTTGATCGAGTATGGAGCTAGCAATCAGCCCCAGCATTTT. It encodes CASSLIEYGASNQPQHF. The whole variable domain, remainder taken from reference TRBV7-9 and TRBJ1-5, is DTGVSQNPRHKITKRGQNVTFRCDPISEHNRLYWYRQTLGQGPEFLTYFQNEAQLEKSRLLSDRFSAERPKGSFSTLEIQRTEQGDSAMYLCASSLIEYGASNQPQHFGDGTRLSIL.

V gene TRBV11-2 combines with J gene TRBJ2-3; D gene ambiguous. The ends were cut back, 7 bases at V and 1 base at J, with 9 bases in the middle. This CDR3 comprises 13 residues. Germline V lookup: CDR1 SGHAT, CDR2 FQNNGV. CDR3 in amino acids: CASTLSGTDTQYF. The CDR3 DNA reads as TGTGCCAGCACCCTATCGGGCACAGATACGCAGTATTTT.